This is a list of T cell receptor beta chains from one sample in a study of beta chain features in type 1 diabetes. Only in-frame clones appear in the TCRdb table, and some are missing; sequencing was by immunoSEQ multiplex PCR. The sample shows 250,000 to 400,000 clones, about 15% of them seen only once. Sequencing input: central memory CD4+ T cells from blood. These receptors all stem from a young man in good health. CDR3s include the opening cysteine and the closing phenylalanine or tryptophan.

j_gene	v_gene	CDR3aa
TRBJ2-2	TRBV6-6	CASSPGGGELFF
TRBJ1-2	TRBV14	CASSQDESGGPGYTF
TRBJ1-6	TRBV6-5	CASSYTSGSHNSPLHF
TRBJ2-5	TRBV30	CAWDRGRIRVETQYF
TRBJ1-2	TRBV29-1	CSVERDRGYGYTF
TRBJ2-3	TRBV7-9	CASSSRIEDTQYF
TRBJ2-3	TRBV6-1	CASSEKRGGTSTDTQYF
TRBJ1-2	TRBV5-1	CASSHGQGGYGYTF
TRBJ1-2	TRBV2	CASRDPFGGSSGYTF
TRBJ2-7	TRBV5-4	CASSPRTGTGGEQYF
TRBJ2-4	TRBV19	CASNGGRAWDIQYF
TRBJ2-4	TRBV19	CASSIPVGGFRTGDENIQYF
TRBJ1-1	TRBV15	CATSRDLQGTEAFF
TRBJ1-2	TRBV2	CASRRDGGGANYGYTF
TRBJ2-3	TRBV10-3	CASNGPEDTQYF
TRBJ2-5	TRBV7-3	CASSLIAGVGETQYF
TRBJ2-7	TRBV19	CASSSSPGRSYEQYF
TRBJ2-5	TRBV5-1	CASSLAGREQQETQYF
TRBJ1-4	TRBV11-3	CASSGGAGARLFF
-	TRBV7-6	CASSLGQGPGEQYF
TRBJ2-1	TRBV6-5	CASAGQYNNEQFF
TRBJ1-1	TRBV5-1	CASSLDTGSTEAFF
TRBJ1-5	TRBV5-8	CASSFWGFNQPQHF
TRBJ1-1	TRBV6-1	CASSSSGTPEKAFF
TRBJ1-1	TRBV7-2	CASSLESGGTEAFF
TRBJ2-5	TRBV11-3	CASSLTPGRGAKTQYF
TRBJ2-4	TRBV19	CASSRVLAGGPGVAKNIQYF
TRBJ2-1	TRBV19	CMGLAGNEQFF
TRBJ1-4	TRBV7-2	CASSLGDRVYEKLFF
TRBJ2-1	TRBV18	CATCPSSYNEQFF